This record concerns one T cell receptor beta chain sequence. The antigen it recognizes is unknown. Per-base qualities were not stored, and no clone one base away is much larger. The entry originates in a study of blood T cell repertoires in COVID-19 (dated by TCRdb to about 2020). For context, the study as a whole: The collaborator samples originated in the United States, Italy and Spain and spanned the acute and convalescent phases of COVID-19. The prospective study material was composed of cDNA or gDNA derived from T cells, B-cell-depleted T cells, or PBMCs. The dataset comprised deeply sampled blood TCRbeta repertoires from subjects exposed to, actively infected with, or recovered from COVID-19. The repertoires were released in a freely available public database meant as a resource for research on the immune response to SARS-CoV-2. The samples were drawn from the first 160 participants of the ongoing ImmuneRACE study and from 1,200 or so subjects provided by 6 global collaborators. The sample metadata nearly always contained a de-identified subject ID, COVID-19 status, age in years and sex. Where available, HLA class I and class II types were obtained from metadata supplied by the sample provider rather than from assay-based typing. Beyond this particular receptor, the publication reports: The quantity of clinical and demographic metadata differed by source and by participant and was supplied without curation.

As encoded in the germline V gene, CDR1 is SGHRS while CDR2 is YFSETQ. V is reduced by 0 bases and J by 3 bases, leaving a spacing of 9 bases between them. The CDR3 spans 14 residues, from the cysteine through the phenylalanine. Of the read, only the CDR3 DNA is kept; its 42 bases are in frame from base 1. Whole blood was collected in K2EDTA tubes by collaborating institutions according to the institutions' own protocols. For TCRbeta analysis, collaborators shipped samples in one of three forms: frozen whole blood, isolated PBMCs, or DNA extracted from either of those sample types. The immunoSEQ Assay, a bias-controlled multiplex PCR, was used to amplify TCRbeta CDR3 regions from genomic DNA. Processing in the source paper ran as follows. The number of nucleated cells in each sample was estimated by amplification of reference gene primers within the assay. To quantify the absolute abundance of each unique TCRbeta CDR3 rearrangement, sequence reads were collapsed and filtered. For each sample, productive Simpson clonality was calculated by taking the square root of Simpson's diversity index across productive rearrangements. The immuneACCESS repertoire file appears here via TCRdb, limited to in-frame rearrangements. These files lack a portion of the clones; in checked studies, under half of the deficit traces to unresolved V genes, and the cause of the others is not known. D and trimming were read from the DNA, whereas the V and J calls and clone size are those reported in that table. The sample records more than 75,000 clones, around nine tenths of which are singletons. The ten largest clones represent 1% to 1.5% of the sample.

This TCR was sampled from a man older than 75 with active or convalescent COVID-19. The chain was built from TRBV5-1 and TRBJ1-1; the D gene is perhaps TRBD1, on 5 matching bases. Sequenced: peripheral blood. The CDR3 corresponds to CASSLVRGDTEAFF. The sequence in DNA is TGCGCCAGCAGCTTGGTACGGGGGGACACTGAAGCTTTCTTT.